The clone carrying this T cell receptor (beta chain) was counted between two and nine times. Its antigen is currently unknown. This sample was taken from a study of blood T cells in healthy people across ages. The CDR3 length is 15 residues. Germline V gives CDR1 SNHLY, CDR2 FYNNEI. Broader study findings: There was a strong correlation between TCR beta diversity and naive T cell percentage. More naive CD4+ cells and higher diversity were found in long-lived than in aged donors. The unsorted PBMCs prevented any conclusive comparison of naive versus antigen-experienced cells.

A J-beta primer mix and a sample-barcoded 5' primer were used in a second PCR of roughly 6 to 12 cycles. TCRdb itself ran the 5' RACE reads through MiXCR, one entry per CDR3 protein. The top ten hold under 4.5% of the sample, which has 800,000 or so distinct CDR3 sequences, roughly 25% seen once. In addition, the sample was reused for a study of T cells of mothers and their children.

This sequence originates from a boy aged 10-17 years in good health. V usage is TRBV2 and J usage is TRBJ2-5; TRBD2 might be the D (6 bases). The J call is doubtful: the DNA matches TRBJ2-7 better. The specimen sequenced was blood. The CDR3 spells CASRDVVAGPYEQYF. The CDR3 nucleotides are TGTGCCAGCAGAGATGTTGTGGCGGGACCCTACGAGCAGTACTTC.